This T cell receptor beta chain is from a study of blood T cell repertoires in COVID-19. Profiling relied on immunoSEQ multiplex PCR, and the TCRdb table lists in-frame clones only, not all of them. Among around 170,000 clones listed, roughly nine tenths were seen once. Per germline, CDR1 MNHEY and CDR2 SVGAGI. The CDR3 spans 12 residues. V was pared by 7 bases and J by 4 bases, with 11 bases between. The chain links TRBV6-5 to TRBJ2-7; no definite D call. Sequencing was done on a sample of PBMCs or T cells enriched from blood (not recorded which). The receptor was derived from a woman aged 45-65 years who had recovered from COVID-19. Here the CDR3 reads CASTSTDYEQYF. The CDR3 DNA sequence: TGTGCCAGCACCTCTACCGATTACGAGCAGTACTTC.